This T cell receptor (beta chain) was sequenced for a study of cytomegalovirus exposure and HLA in healthy donors. The wider study: Out of 398 genotyped donors, less than 85% belonged to the Caucasian-associated ancestry cluster.

The germline CDR1 and CDR2 sequences are SGHNT and YYREEE (reference sequence). The CDR3 loop spans 14 amino acids. The V gene lost 4 bases and the J gene lost 8 bases, with 15 bases spanning the gap. Primers: 60 Vbeta forward and 13 Jbeta reverse. Using immunoSEQ multiplex PCR, the repertoire was profiled, and TCRdb retains in-frame clones only, with some absent. This table holds tens of thousands of clones, about 60% found once. The sequenced sample consisted of PBMCs. This rearrangement joins TRBV5-4 to TRBJ1-4, with no clear D. The sequence came from a woman aged 30 to 39 in good health and CMV-seronegative. CDR3 nucleotide sequence: TGTGCCAGCAGCCGGGGAGGTTTTTCCGAAAAACTGTTTTTT. Translating gives CASSRGGFSEKLFF.